This T cell receptor (beta chain) was sequenced for a study of CD8 T cells in Susac syndrome. Whole-study results and caveats: The authors acknowledged that their TCR sequencing and HLA analysis involved a relatively small number of individuals.

The study sequenced TCR beta in blood CD8+ and CD4+ T cells. Germline-derived CDR1 and CDR2 are SGDLS and YYNGEE. V was pared by 0 bases and J by 1 base, with 19 bases between. CDR3 length: 18 residues. cDNA came from about 0.5 to 1 ug RNA primed by random hexamers. Across 54 Vbeta and 13 Jbeta, immunoSEQ multiplex PCR amplified TCR beta CDR3. TCRdb reanalysed the immunoSEQ multiplex PCR reads using MiXCR and keeps one entry per CDR3 protein. The sample has 200,000 or so distinct CDR3 sequences, around 90% seen once. Concerning this clonotype itself: The target antigen is unknown.

This TCR derives from a human donor with multiple sclerosis. The V and J genes are TRBV9 and TRBJ1-1, with D unresolved. Sequencing was performed on CD8+ T cells from PBMCs. CDR3 nucleotide sequence: TGTGCCAGCAGCGTAGATGGAGGAGGGAATTTAAGGAACACTGAAGCTTTCTTT. Translation gives CASSVDGGGNLRNTEAFF.